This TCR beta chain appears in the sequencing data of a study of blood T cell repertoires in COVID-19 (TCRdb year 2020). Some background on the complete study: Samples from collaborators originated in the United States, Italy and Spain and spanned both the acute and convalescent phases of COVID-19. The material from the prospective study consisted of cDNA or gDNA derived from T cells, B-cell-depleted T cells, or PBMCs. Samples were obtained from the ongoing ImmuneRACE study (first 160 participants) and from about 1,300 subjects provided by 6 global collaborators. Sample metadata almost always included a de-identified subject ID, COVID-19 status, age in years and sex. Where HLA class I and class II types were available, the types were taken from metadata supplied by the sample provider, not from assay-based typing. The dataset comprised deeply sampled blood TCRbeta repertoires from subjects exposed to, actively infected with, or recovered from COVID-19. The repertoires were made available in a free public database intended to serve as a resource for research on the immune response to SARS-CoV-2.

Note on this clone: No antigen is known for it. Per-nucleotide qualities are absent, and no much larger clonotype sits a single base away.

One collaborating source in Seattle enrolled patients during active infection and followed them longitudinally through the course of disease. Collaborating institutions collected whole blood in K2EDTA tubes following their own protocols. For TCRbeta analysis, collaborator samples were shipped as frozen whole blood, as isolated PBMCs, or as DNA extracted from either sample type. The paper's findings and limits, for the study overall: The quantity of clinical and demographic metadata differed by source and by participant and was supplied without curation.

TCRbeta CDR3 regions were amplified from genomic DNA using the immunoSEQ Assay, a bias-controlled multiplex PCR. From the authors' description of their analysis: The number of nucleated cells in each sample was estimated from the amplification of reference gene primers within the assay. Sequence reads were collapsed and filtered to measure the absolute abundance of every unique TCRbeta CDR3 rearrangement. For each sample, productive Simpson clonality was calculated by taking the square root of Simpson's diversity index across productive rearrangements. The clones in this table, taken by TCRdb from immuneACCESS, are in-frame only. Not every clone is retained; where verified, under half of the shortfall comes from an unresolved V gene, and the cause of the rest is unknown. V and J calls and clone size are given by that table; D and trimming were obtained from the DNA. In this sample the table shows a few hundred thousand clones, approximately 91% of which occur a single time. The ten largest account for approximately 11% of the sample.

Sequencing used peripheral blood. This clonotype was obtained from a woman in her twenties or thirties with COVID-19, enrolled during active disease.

In nucleotides, the sequence is TGTGCCAGCAGCTTTAACTTAAGGGGGCCCTACGAGCAGTACTTC. Its protein is CASSFNLRGPYEQYF. The chain uses TRBV7-2 and TRBJ2-7; the central 7 bases match TRBD1. From the cysteine through the phenylalanine, the CDR3 covers 15 amino acids. Only the CDR3 DNA is retained, 45 bases long and in frame from the first base. The germline V gene sets CDR1 to SGHTA and CDR2 to FQGNSA. V lost 3 bases and J lost 2 bases, and the count of bases not matched to a germline gene is 7. Outside the CDR3, residues come from the reference TRBV7-2 and TRBJ2-7 proteins, so the full variable domain is: GAGVSQSPSNKVTEKGKDVELRCDPISGHTALYWYRQSLGQGLEFLIYFQGNSAPDKSGLPSDRFSAERTGGSVSTLTIQRTQQEDSAVYLCASSFNLRGPYEQYFGPGTRLTVT.